Sequencing of this T cell receptor beta chain was carried out in a study of blood T cell repertoires in COVID-19. This CDR3 region has 15 residues. Germline CDR1 SGHNT, CDR2 YYREEE (reference sequence). V lost 4 bases, J lost 9 bases, and 12 bases stayed unmatched. Method: immunoSEQ multiplex PCR; TCRdb's copy keeps in-frame clones and lacks some. Here the sample spans about 270,000 clones, just under 90% being singletons. The sample comprised PBMCs or T cells enriched from blood (not recorded which). This receptor was obtained from a woman between 55 and 75 years old who had recovered from COVID-19. The V gene is TRBV5-4, the J gene TRBJ2-1, with TRBD2 matching over 8 bases. The CDR3 here is CASSGGGLEISEQFF. CDR3 sequence (DNA): TGTGCCAGCAGCGGGGGGGGACTAGAAATAAGTGAGCAGTTCTTC.